The clone carrying this T cell receptor (beta chain) was counted a few times. The antigen remains undetermined. The entry originates in a study of beta chain features in type 1 diabetes. Study results and limitations: Naive, central memory and regulatory TCRB repertoires appeared more similar among patients than healthy donors. PCR might favor shorter templates, but any such skew would affect patients and controls equally.

The isolated RNA, all of it, was reverse transcribed, so expressed TCRB transcripts were what got sequenced. Data came from immunoSEQ multiplex PCR; TCRdb stores just in-frame clones and leaves some out. The sample lists roughly 330,000 clones, approximately 10% occurring once. There was one heparinised blood draw per donor, averaging about 120 mL. CD4+ naive, central memory, regulatory and stem cell-like memory subsets were isolated by sorting on CD45RO/CCR7/CD25/CD127/CD95/CD27. The germline V and J ends were trimmed by 1 base and 1 base, with 7 bases remaining between them. The CDR3 is made up of 14 amino acids. Germline CDR1 SGHTA, CDR2 FQGNSA.

This receptor was obtained from a woman aged 30 to 39 in good health. Sequencing used naive CD4+ T cells from blood. The chain joins TRBV7-2 to TRBJ2-5; D is unclear. The CDR3 is CASSLGAIQETQYF. Here the CDR3 DNA reads TGTGCCAGCAGCTTAGGGGCAATCCAAGAGACCCAGTACTTC. The variable domain in full, completed from reference TRBV7-2 and TRBJ2-5, reads GAGVSQSPSNKVTEKGKDVELRCDPISGHTALYWYRQSLGQGLEFLIYFQGNSAPDKSGLPSDRFSAERTGGSVSTLTIQRTQQEDSAVYLCASSLGAIQETQYFGPGTRLLVL.